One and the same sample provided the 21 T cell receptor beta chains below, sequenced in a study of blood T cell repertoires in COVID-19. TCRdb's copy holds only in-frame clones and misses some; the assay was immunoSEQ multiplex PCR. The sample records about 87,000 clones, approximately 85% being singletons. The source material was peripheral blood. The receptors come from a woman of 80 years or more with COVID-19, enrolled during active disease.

The CDR3 spells CASSPGLGFREQFF. CDR3 in DNA: TGTGCCAGCAGCCCGGGACTCGGGTTTCGGGAGCAGTTCTTC. V usage is TRBV9 and J usage is TRBJ2-1; possible D gene TRBD2, 6 bases. Germline lookup yields CDR1 SGDLS and CDR2 YYNGEE. The CDR3 runs 14 residues. Between the trimmed V and J ends, which lost 4 bases and 10 bases, there was a span of 18 bases.

CDR3: CASSRGGGYGYTF. The CDR3, as DNA: TGTGCCAGCAGTAGGGGAGGAGGCTATGGCTACACCTTC. The rearrangement joins TRBV12-3 or TRBV12-4 to TRBJ1-2; D is perhaps TRBD1 (5 bases). V was cut by 5 bases and J by 4 bases, with 11 bases left in between. The CDR3 runs 13 residues.

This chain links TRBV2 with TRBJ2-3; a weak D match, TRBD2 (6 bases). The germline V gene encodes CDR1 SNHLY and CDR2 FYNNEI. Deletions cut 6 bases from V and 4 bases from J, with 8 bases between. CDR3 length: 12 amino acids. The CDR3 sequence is CASSPSADTQYF. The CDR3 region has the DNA TGTGCCAGCAGCCCTAGCGCAGATACGCAGTATTTT.

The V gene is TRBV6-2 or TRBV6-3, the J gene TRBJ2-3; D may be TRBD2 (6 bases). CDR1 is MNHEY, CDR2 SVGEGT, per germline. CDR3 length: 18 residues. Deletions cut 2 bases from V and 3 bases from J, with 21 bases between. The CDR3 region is CASSYQFGRTVRTDTQYF. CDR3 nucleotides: TGTGCCAGCAGTTACCAGTTTGGGAGGACCGTGAGGACAGATACGCAGTATTTT.

The CDR3 region has the DNA TGTGCCAGCAGCCAGCTAGCGGGAGGTTCAGATACGCAGTATTTT. Its translation is CASSQLAGGSDTQYF. This rearrangement joins TRBV7-9 to TRBJ2-3, with 11 bases fitting TRBD2. V dropped 5 bases and J dropped 4; count of bases not matched to a gene: 5. CDR3 length: 15 residues. Germline V gives CDR1 SEHNR, CDR2 FQNEAQ (reference sequence).

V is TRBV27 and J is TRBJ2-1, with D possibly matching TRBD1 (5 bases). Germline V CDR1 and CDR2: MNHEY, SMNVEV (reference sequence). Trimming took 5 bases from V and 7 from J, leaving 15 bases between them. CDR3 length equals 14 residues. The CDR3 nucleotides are TGTGCCAGCAGTCAGTTTGCAGGGTGGAATGAGCAGTTCTTC. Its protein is CASSQFAGWNEQFF.

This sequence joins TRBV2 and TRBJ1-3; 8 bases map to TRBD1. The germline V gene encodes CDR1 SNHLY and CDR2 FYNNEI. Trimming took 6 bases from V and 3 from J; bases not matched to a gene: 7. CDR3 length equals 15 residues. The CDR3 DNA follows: TGTGCCAGCAGCGAACAGGGGGATGGTGGAAACACCATATATTTT. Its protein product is CASSEQGDGGNTIYF.

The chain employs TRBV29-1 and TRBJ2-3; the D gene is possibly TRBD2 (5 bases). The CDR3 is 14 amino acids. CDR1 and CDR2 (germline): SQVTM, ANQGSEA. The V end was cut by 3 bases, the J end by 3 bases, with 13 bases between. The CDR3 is CSVEAGEGTDTQYF. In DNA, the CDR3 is TGCAGCGTTGAGGCGGGCGAAGGAACAGATACGCAGTATTTT.

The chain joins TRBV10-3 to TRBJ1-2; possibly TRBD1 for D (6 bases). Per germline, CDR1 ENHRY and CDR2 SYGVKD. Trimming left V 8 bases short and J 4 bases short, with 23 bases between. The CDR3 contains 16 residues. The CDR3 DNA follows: TGTGCCATCCAGTCCGCCGGGCAGGGGACGTTCTATGGCTACACCTTC. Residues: CAIQSAGQGTFYGYTF.

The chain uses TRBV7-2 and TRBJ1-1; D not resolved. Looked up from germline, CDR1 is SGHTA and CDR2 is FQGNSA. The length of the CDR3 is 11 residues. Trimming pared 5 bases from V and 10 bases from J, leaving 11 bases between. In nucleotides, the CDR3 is TGTGCCAGCAGCCTACGGGTGGGAGCTTTCTTT. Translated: CASSLRVGAFF.

The CDR3 coding sequence is TGTGCCAGCTCACCCAGGTTTACTGAAGCTTTCTTT. Its protein product is CASSPRFTEAFF. The rearrangement joins TRBV18 to TRBJ1-1; no clear D. The CDR3 consists of 12 residues. V gave up 3 bases and J gave up 5 bases, with 7 bases separating them. The germline gives CDR1 KGHSH, CDR2 LQKENI.

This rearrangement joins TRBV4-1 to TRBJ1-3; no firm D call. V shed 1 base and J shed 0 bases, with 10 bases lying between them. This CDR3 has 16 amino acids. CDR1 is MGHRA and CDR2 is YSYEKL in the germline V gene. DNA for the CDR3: TGCGCCAGCAGCCAAGGAGGCCCCAACTCTGGAAACACCATATATTTT. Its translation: CASSQGGPNSGNTIYF.

The CDR3 sequence is CAWSYIGTQYF. CDR3 coding DNA: TGTGCCTGGAGTTACATTGGTACGCAGTATTTT. The chain uses TRBV30 and TRBJ2-3; no reliable D call. The CDR3 extends over 11 amino acids. CDR1 is GTSNPN, CDR2 SVGIG, per germline (reference sequence). V lost 2 bases and J lost 8, with 8 bases in between.

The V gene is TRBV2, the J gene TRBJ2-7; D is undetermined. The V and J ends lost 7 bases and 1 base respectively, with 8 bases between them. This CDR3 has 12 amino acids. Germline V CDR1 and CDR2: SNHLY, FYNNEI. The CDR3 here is CASTRGSYEQYF. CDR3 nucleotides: TGTGCCAGCACACGAGGTTCCTACGAGCAGTACTTC.

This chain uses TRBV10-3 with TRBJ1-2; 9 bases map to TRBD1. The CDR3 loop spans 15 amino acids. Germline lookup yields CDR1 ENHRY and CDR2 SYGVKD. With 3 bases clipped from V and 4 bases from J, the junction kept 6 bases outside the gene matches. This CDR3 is CAISDRQGGGYGYTF. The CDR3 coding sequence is TGTGCCATCAGTGACAGACAGGGGGGTGGCTATGGCTACACCTTC.

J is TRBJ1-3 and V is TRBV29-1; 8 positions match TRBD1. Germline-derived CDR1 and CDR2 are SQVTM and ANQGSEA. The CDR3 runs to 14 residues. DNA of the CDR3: TGCAGTGGTGCAGGGGGCACCTCTGGAAACACCATATATTTT. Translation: CSGAGGTSGNTIYF.

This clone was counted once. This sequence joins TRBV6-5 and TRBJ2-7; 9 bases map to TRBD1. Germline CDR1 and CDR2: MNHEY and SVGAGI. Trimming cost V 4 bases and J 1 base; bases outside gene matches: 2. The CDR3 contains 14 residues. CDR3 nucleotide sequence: TGTGCCAGCAGTTCGACAGGGGGATCCTACGAGCAGTACTTC. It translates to CASSSTGGSYEQYF.

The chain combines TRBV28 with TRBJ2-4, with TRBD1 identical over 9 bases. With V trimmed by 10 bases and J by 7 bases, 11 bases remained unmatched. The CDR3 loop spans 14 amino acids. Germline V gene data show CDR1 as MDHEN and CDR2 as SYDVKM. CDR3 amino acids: CAIATGGIINIQYF. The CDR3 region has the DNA TGTGCCATTGCGACAGGGGGAATTATTAACATTCAGTACTTC.

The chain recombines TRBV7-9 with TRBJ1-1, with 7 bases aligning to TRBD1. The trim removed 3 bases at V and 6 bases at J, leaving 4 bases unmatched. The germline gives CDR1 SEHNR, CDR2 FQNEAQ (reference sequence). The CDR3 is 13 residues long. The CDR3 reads CASSFTGEAEAFF. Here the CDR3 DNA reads TGTGCCAGCAGCTTTACAGGGGAGGCTGAAGCTTTCTTT.

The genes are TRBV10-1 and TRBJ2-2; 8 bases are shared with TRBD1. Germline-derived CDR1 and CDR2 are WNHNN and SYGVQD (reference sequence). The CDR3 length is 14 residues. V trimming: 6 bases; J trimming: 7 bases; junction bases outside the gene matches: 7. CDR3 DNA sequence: TGCGCCAGCAGACAGGGGGGAGACGGCGGGGAGCTGTTTTTT. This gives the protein CASRQGGDGGELFF.

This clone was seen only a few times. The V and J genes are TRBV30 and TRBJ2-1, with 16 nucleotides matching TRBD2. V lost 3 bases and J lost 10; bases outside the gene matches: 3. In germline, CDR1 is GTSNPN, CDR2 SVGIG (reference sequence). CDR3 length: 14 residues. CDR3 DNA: TGTGCCTGGAGCCCGGGACTAGCGGGGGGGGAGCAGTTCTTC. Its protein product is CAWSPGLAGGEQFF.